The present entry profiles one T cell receptor (beta chain) with its context. No cognate antigen has been identified for it. Within one base of it there is no much larger clone, and no base qualities were kept. The sample is drawn from a study of blood T cell repertoires in COVID-19 (dated by TCRdb to the early 2020s). About the full investigation: Samples covering the acute and convalescent phases of COVID-19 were provided by collaborators in the United States, Italy and Spain. The prospective study material was composed of cDNA or gDNA derived from T cells, B-cell-depleted T cells, or PBMCs. The dataset comprised deeply sampled blood TCRbeta repertoires from subjects exposed to, actively infected with, or recovered from COVID-19. The repertoires were released in a freely available public database meant as a resource for research on the immune response to SARS-CoV-2. The samples were drawn from two sources: the first 160 participants of the ongoing ImmuneRACE study, and fewer than 1,500 subjects contributed by 6 global collaborators. Nearly every sample came with metadata listing a de-identified subject ID, COVID-19 status, age in years and sex. Where available, HLA class I and class II types were taken from metadata supplied by the sample provider and were not determined by assay-based typing. The paper as a whole reports these results and caveats: Clinical and demographic metadata were provided uncurated, with the amount varying by source and participant.

TCRbeta CDR3 regions were amplified from genomic DNA using the immunoSEQ Assay, a bias-controlled multiplex PCR. On the study's bioinformatics: The number of nucleated cells in each sample was estimated from the amplification of reference gene primers within the assay. To quantify the absolute abundance of each unique TCRbeta CDR3 rearrangement, sequence reads were collapsed and filtered. For each sample, productive Simpson clonality was calculated as the square root of Simpson's diversity index over productive rearrangements. The table comes from immuneACCESS by way of TCRdb, which keeps in-frame sequences with V and J called. Part of the clones is missing from these tables; in studies checked, under half for an unresolved V gene and the rest for unknown reasons. V and J calls and clone size are as listed in that table; D and trimming were resolved from the DNA. Here the sample has 310,000 or so clones; 85% to 90% occur a single time. The ten biggest clones cover 10% of the sample.

CDR1 and CDR2 are read off the germline V gene as SQVTM and ANQGSEA. Measured from the cysteine to the phenylalanine, the CDR3 is 15 residues long. Only the CDR3 DNA stays, 45 bases, in frame from base 1. V loses 7 bases of germline sequence and J loses 4 bases, and the interval between the two ends is 23 bases. Participants in the prospective study were aged roughly 18 to 100 years, lived in 24 United States geographic areas, and enrolled through a virtual design. In the prospective study, cohorts were assigned on the basis of participant-reported clinical history obtained from a screening survey and a study questionnaire. For ImmuneRACE Cohort 3, a participant was defined as recovered based on two consecutive negative NP/OP PCR tests, clearance by a healthcare professional, or resolution of symptoms. Mobile phlebotomists in the prospective study collected whole blood, serum and a nasopharyngeal or oropharyngeal swab from every participant. Prospective study participants could optionally give additional blood draws and questionnaires over an approximately two-month period. Prospective study blood samples were shipped either frozen or at room temperature before DNA extraction.

The specimen was PBMCs or T cells enriched from blood (not recorded which). In this chain, TRBV29-1 is recombined with TRBJ2-7; the D region possibly corresponds to TRBD1 (6 bases align). The receptor comes from a woman under 30 who had recovered from COVID-19. The CDR3: CSAIAERGQLYEQYF. The DNA sequence is as follows: TGCAGCGCGATTGCGGAGAGGGGACAACTTTACGAGCAGTACTTC.